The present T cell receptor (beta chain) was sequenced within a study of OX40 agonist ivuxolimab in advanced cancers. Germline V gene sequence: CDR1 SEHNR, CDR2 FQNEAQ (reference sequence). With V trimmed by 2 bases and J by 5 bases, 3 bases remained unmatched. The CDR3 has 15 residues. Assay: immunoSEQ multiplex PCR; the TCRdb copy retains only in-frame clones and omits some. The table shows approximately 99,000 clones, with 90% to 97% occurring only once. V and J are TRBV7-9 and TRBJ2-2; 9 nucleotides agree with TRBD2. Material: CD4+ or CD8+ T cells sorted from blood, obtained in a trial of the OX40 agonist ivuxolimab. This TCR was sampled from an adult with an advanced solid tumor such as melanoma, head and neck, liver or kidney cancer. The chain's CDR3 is CASSLLSGSTGELFF. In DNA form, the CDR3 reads TGTGCCAGCAGCTTACTTAGCGGGAGTACCGGGGAGCTGTTTTTT.